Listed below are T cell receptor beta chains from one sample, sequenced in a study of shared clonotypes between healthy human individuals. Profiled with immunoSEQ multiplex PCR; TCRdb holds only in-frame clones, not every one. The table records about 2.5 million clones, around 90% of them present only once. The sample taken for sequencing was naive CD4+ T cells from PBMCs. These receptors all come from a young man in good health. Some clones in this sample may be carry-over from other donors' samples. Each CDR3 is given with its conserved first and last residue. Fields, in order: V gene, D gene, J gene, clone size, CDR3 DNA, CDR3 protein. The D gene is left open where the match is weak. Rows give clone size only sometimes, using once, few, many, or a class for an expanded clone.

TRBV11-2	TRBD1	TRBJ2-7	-	TGTGCCAGCAGCTTTCGGACAGGGGTCCACGAGCAGTACTTC	CASSFRTGVHEQYF
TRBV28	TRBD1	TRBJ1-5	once	TGTGCCAGCAGACCCGGACAGGGCCTGGGCAATCAGCCCCAGCATTTT	CASRPGQGLGNQPQHF
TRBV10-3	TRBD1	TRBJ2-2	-	TGTGCCATCAGTGAGTTCCCACAGGGGGCCACCGGGGAGCTGTTTTTT	CAISEFPQGATGELFF
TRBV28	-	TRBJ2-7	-	TGTGCCAGCAGCCCTCCCCCGGACCGAACCTACGAGCAGTACTTC	CASSPPPDRTYEQYF
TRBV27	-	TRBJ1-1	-	TGTGCCAGCAGTGGGTATGGACGGGGAAACACTGAAGCTTTCTTT	CASSGYGRGNTEAFF
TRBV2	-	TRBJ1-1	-	TGTGCCAGCCGGGGGGACACCTTGAGCACTGAAGCTTTCTTT	CASRGDTLSTEAFF
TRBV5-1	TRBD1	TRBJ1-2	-	TGCGCCAGCAGCCGGGGTACGGGACAGGGGAGGTTTGTCTATGGCTACACCTTC	CASSRGTGQGRFVYGYTF
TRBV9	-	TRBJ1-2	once	TGTGCCAGCAGCGTAGCTCTGAGGGGAAATGGCTACACCTTC	CASSVALRGNGYTF
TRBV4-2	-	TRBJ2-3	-	TGTGCCAGCAGCCAAGACCCCACCGGGGTGATAGATACGCAGTATTTT	CASSQDPTGVIDTQYF
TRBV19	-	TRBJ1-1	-	TGTGCCAGTACCCCCCACGGAGGCTACACTGAAGCTTTCTTT	CASTPHGGYTEAFF
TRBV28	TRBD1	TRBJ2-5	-	TGTGCCAGCAGTTTACCGGGACAGGGGGCAAAGACCCAGTACTTC	CASSLPGQGAKTQYF
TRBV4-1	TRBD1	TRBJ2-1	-	TGCGCCAGCAGCCTGGGGGGGGACAGGGCCCTTAATGAGCAGTTCTTC	CASSLGGDRALNEQFF
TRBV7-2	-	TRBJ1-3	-	TGTGCCAGCAGCTTCGACTCTGGAAACACCATATATTTT	CASSFDSGNTIYF
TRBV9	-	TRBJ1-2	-	TGTGCCAGCAGTGCTAGTAATATTTCAGGATCTAACTATGGCTACACCTTC	CASSASNISGSNYGYTF
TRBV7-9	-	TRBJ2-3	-	TGTGCCAGGCAGGGGAGCGGTGGGGATACGCAGTATTTT	CARQGSGGDTQYF
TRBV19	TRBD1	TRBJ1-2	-	TGTGCCAGTAGTATTTTGACAGGGGCCCTGACATCAGCCTTC	CASSILTGALTSAF
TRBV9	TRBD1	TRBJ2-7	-	TGTGCCAGCAGCGCCTCGGACAGGTCCTACGAGCAGTACTTC	CASSASDRSYEQYF
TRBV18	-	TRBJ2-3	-	TGTGCCAGCTCACAAACGCCAGGACGGGGCACAGATACGCAGTATTTT	CASSQTPGRGTDTQYF
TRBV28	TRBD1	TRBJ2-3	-	TGTGCCAGCAGTTTTATACCCCGGACAGGGAGGATCACAGATACGCAGTATTTT	CASSFIPRTGRITDTQYF
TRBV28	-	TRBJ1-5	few	TGTGCCAGCGGGCCAGGAGGGCAGCCCCAGCATTTT	CASGPGGQPQHF
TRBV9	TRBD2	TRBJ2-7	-	TGTGCCAGCAGCCCTCGGACTAGCGGGAGTGTCTCCTACGAGCAGTACTTC	CASSPRTSGSVSYEQYF
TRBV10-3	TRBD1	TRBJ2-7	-	TGTGCCATCAGTGAGCAATCAGGGGGTGACTACGAGCAGTACTTC	CAISEQSGGDYEQYF
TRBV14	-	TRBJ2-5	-	TGTGCCAGCAGCCAAGACTACATTGGGACCCAGTACTTC	CASSQDYIGTQYF
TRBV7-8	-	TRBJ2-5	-	TGTGCCAGCAGCTTAAGCGGGGAGACCCAGTACTTC	CASSLSGETQYF
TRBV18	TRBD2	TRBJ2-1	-	TGTGCCAGCTCTCCCGACAGACTAGCGGGGACCTACAATGAGCAGTTCTTC	CASSPDRLAGTYNEQFF
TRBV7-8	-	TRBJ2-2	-	TGTGCCAGCAGCTCCTCGGCGGGAATCACCGGGGAGCTGTTTTTT	CASSSSAGITGELFF
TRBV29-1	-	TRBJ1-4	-	TGCAGCGCGCGGGCTGCTAATGAAAAACTGTTTTTT	CSARAANEKLFF
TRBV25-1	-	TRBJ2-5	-	TGTGCCAGCAGTGAATTGGGGGGCGGTGAGACCCAGTACTTC	CASSELGGGETQYF
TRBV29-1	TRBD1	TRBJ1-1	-	TGCAGCGCCCTAGGTCGTCGGGACAGGAACACTGAAGCTTTCTTT	CSALGRRDRNTEAFF
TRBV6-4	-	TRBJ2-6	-	TGTGCCAGCAGTCCAACACTCTCTGGGGCCAACGTCCTGACTTTC	CASSPTLSGANVLTF
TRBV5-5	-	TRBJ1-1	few	TGTGCCAGCAGCTTGTCCTCGAACACTGAAGCTTTCTTT	CASSLSSNTEAFF
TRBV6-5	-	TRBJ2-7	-	TGTGCCAGCAGTTACGGTAGGAAGCAGTACTTC	CASSYGRKQYF
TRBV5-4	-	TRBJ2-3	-	TGTGCCAGCAGCTTGAGGAGCACAGATACGCAGTATTTT	CASSLRSTDTQYF
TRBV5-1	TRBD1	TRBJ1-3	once	TGCGCCAGCAGCTTGGCACAGGGGCCAGGAGGAAACACCATATATTTT	CASSLAQGPGGNTIYF
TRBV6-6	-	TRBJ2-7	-	TGTGCCAGCAGTTACCTGGACGGCGCGACCTACGAGCAGTACTTC	CASSYLDGATYEQYF
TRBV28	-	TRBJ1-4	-	TGTGCCAGCAGGCGAGGGGGACTTTTTAATGAAAAACTGTTTTTT	CASRRGGLFNEKLFF
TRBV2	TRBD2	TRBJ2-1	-	TGTGCCAGCAGTGCCCCGGCGGGGGGGCGGAAGGCTAGCGGGGGCTTTAACGAGCAGTTCTTC	CASSAPAGGRKASGGFNEQFF
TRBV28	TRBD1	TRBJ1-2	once	TGTGCCAGCACGGCAGGGGGAATTAACTATGGCTACACCTTC	CASTAGGINYGYTF
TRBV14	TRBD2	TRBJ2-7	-	TGTGCCAGCAGCCAAGCCCTGATGTTGGCTAGCGGGGCCCTTCGGGAGGAGCAGTACTTC	CASSQALMLASGALREEQYF
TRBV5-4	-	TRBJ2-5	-	TGTGCCAGCAGCCGGTTTTCCGGGGGATTTGGAGAGACCCAGTACTTC	CASSRFSGGFGETQYF
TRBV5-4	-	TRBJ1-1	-	TGTGCCAGCAGCCGGGGAGTAGATATGAACACTGAAGCTTTCTTT	CASSRGVDMNTEAFF
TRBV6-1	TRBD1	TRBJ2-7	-	TGTGCCAGCATCCGGACAGGACCCTACGAGCAGTACTTC	CASIRTGPYEQYF
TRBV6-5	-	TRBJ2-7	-	TGTGCCAGCAGTAATCAGGGTCAGCAGTACTTC	CASSNQGQQYF
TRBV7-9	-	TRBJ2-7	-	TGTGCCAGCAGACCCTTAAGAGGGGTGGGGTCCTACGAGCAGTACTTC	CASRPLRGVGSYEQYF
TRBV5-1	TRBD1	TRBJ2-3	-	TGCGCCAGCAGCTTGGCAGGGGGTTTGTCAACAGATACGCAGTATTTT	CASSLAGGLSTDTQYF
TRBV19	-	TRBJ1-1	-	TGTGCCAGTAGACTAAAAGTGAACACTGAAGCTTTCTTT	CASRLKVNTEAFF
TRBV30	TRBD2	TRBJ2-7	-	TGTGCCTGGAGTGTAGGCGCTAGCGGGAGTTACTACGAGCAGTACTTC	CAWSVGASGSYYEQYF
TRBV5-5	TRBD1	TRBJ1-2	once	TGTGCCAGCAGCTTGAGGGACAGGACGCGTGGCTACACCTTC	CASSLRDRTRGYTF
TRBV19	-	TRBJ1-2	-	TGTGCCAGTAGTATAAGGAAGGCCCCAAACTATGGCTACACCTTC	CASSIRKAPNYGYTF
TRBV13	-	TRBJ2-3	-	TGTGCCAGCAGTCACTTAGCGATTAGCACAGATACGCAGTATTTT	CASSHLAISTDTQYF
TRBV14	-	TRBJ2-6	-	TGTGCCAGCAGCCAAGACAGACCCAACGTCCTGACTTTC	CASSQDRPNVLTF
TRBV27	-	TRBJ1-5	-	TGTGCCAGCAGTTTAACAGGGCCTAGCAATCAGCCCCAGCATTTT	CASSLTGPSNQPQHF
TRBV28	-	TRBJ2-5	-	TGTGCCAGCAGTCGGACCCACGGGGAGACCCAGTACTTC	CASSRTHGETQYF
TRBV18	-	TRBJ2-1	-	TGTGCCAGCTCGCCCCCCAGCAACTACAATGAGCAGTTCTTC	CASSPPSNYNEQFF